This T cell receptor beta chain is drawn from a study of shared clonotypes between healthy human individuals (dated by TCRdb to about 2020). About the investigation overall: Three men and a couple of women, aged 18 to 49 years, made up the cohort. For each donor, CD4 naive and CD4 memory were each given three plates, CD8 naive was given two plates, and CD8 memory was given one plate. To estimate repertoire size and how much clonotypes are shared between individuals, the study performed deep sequencing of blood TCR repertoires from about five healthy adults. To increase sequencing depth and limit assay-specific biases, TCR repertoire library preparation and sequencing were carried out by different laboratories using diverse techniques. Leukapheresis yielded between about 0.94 and 10 billion PBMCs per donor.

Using the deep immunoSEQ assay, TCR CDR3 regions were amplified from genomic DNA by multiplex PCR. Extracted genomic DNA from each cell subset was distributed evenly across all wells of several immunoSEQ 96-well plates, and each plate was treated as a replicate. For sorted subsets, each replicate PCR was loaded with approximately 200 ng genomic DNA, equivalent to 30,000 to 35,000 T cell genomes. Purified libraries were quantified with a Qubit 3.0 fluorometer, sized on a Bioanalyzer 2100, and re-quantified with the KAPA Library Quantification kit. Every immunoSEQ 96-well plate was sequenced on a dedicated single-read 150-cycle Illumina NextSeq 550 flow cell. In the original analysis: The immunoSEQ output contained only junctional sequences without quality scores, so filtering could not match that applied to full-length reads. To assign V/J genes and CDR3, sequences were annotated against IMGT germline references using PyIR, a Python wrapper for IgBLAST v1.9. Any read was removed if the V/J assignment was weak (E-value above 1e-6), the CDR3 was missing, or the read contained stop codons, out-of-frame junctions, or ambiguous translated residues. V3J clonotypes were defined as sequences sharing the same inferred V gene, J gene, and CDR3 amino acid sequence. To compute the percentage overlap between repertoires, the number of shared unique clonotypes was divided by the size of the smaller repertoire. Three approaches were used to assess repertoire richness: RTK rarefaction, the Chao1 estimator, and Recon v2.1 estimates of unobserved clonotypes. Generation probabilities were computed with OLGA for all TCRbeta clonotypes obtained by the gDNA method from four donors. The table was pulled from immuneACCESS by TCRdb, which kept in-frame rearrangements only. Such tables lose some clones; where checked, under half of the loss comes from unresolved V genes, and the rest has no known cause. V and J calls plus clone size are reproduced from that table; the DNA served to infer D and trimming. This sample comprises about 650,000 clones, roughly 95% of them detected only once. The ten largest make up over 0.09% of the sample.

This clone was picked up a small number of times. This clone's antigen is unknown. Per-base qualities were not stored, and no clone one base away is much larger. For the CD8 naive samples, CD45RO-negative cells were positively selected for CCR7, yielding a CD45RA+CCR7+ population from which TemRA cells were excluded. Donors were healthy HIV-negative adults with no recently reported acute infections or vaccinations. All donors were Caucasian adults living in Nashville, Tennessee, USA. Blood was obtained by leukapheresis, after which PBMCs were separated by Ficoll-Histopaque density gradient centrifugation and cryopreserved in liquid nitrogen vapor phase. Purity and quantity of every magnetically sorted T cell population were checked by analytical flow cytometry. Each sorted fraction had its genomic DNA isolated and then quantified by UV absorbance on a Nanodrop 2000c. Here is what the overall study found, with its caveats: Rarefaction of sorted-subset datasets indicated incomplete sequencing despite the large sequencing depth. Pairwise subsampling indicated that sequencing depth was expected to affect the degree of clonotype sharing among donors. Clonotypes shared by all four sorted-subset donors showed higher generation probabilities than non-shared clonotypes. About 4.5% of naive CD4, around 4% of naive CD8, approximately 2% of memory CD4, and roughly 0.4% of memory CD8 clonotypes were shared across several donors. Only blood was sampled, and tissue TCR repertoires likely differ from those in blood. Naive subsets generally had larger estimated clonotype richness than memory subsets. Because the study included only a small number of donors, the genetic and exposure-history diversity represented was limited.

The germline V gene sets CDR1 to SGHAT and CDR2 to FQNNGV. Including the terminal cysteine and phenylalanine, the CDR3 comprises 13 residues. The sequence is cut down to CDR3 DNA, 39 bases in frame from base 1. The germline ends are 3 bases apart after V is trimmed by 3 bases and J by 0 bases. The rearrangement joined TRBV11-2 to TRBJ1-5; the D gene is not confidently resolved. The receptor was isolated from a woman in her twenties or thirties in good health. Sequenced: naive CD8+ T cells sorted from blood. The intended sense of this specimen's cell subset or site label: CD45RA+CCR7+. The CDR3 here reads CASSLDSNQPQHF. The nucleotide sequence reads TGTGCCAGCAGCTTGGATAGCAATCAGCCCCAGCATTTT.